Each of the 19 T cell receptor beta chains below was sequenced from the same sample in a study of beta chain features in type 1 diabetes. TCRB transcripts that were expressed got sequenced, as all of the isolated RNA had been reverse transcribed. Repertoires were generated with immunoSEQ multiplex PCR, while TCRdb's copy carries only in-frame clones and drops some. The sample holds 150,000 to 200,000 clones; approximately 62% are singletons and the top ten take about 0.1%. Overall study findings and caveats: When Type 1 diabetes patients were examined, their TCRB CDR3s proved moderately but significantly shorter in all four CD4+ subsets.

These receptors lack a known antigen. Material for sequencing was naive CD4+ T cells from blood. These receptors came from a man younger than 40 with type 1 diabetes.

This clone was recorded only once. The chain carries TRBV29-1 and TRBJ2-5; the D is unclear. The germline CDR1 and CDR2 sequences are SQVTM and ANQGSEA. The CDR3 has 11 residues. Trimming shortened V by 3 bases and J by 2 bases, and 4 bases separated the two germline ends. The chain's CDR3 is CSVEPQETQYF. CDR3 DNA: TGCAGCGTTGAGCCGCAAGAGACCCAGTACTTC.

With regard to this clone: The same CDR3 can be traced to other DNA sequences in this sample. V gene TRBV29-1 combines with J gene TRBJ2-7, with D tentatively TRBD1 (5 bases). Germline CDR1 is SQVTM and CDR2 is ANQGSEA. The CDR3 has 12 amino acids. Trimming stripped 1 base from V and 6 bases from J, with 10 bases between. The CDR3 loop reads CSVEARRGEQYF. The CDR3 nucleotides are TGCAGCGTTGAAGCGCGTAGGGGCGAGCAGTACTTC.

This chain links TRBV28 with TRBJ2-1, with D maybe TRBD2 (6 bases). The CDR3 sequence is 16 residues long. Trimming shortened V by 1 base and J by 7 bases, and 17 bases separated the two germline ends. The V gene's germline CDR1 is MDHEN and CDR2 SYDVKM. The CDR3 reads CASSLFRGGLGNEQFF. CDR3 in DNA: TGTGCCAGCAGTTTATTCCGGGGAGGTCTGGGGAATGAGCAGTTCTTC.

The gene calls are TRBV5-6 and TRBJ2-7, with TRBD1 matching 9 bases. Germline trimming cut 4 bases from V and 3 bases from J; bases unmatched to any gene: 5. Per the germline V gene, CDR1 is SGHDT and CDR2 is YYEEEE. This CDR3 contains 14 residues. The CDR3 sequence: CASSLRTGDYEQYF. CDR3 nucleotides: TGTGCCAGCAGCCTAAGGACAGGGGACTACGAGCAGTACTTC.

The V and J genes are TRBV7-9 and TRBJ2-1; D is undetermined. V shed 9 bases and J shed 4 bases, with 13 bases lying between them. Germline V gene lookup returns CDR1 SEHNR and CDR2 FQNEAQ (reference sequence). The CDR3 length is 13 residues. This chain's CDR3 is CASETPPYNEQFF. CDR3 nucleotide sequence: TGTGCCAGTGAAACGCCTCCTTACAATGAGCAGTTCTTC.

The chain joins TRBV7-2 to TRBJ2-3; D not resolved. CDR1 is SGHTA, CDR2 FQGNSA, per germline. V lost 4 bases and J 3 bases, leaving 5 bases between the germline ends. This CDR3 has 12 amino acids. As DNA, the CDR3 is TGTGCCAGCAGCTGGACGACAGATACGCAGTATTTT. This codes for CASSWTTDTQYF.

The gene calls are TRBV30 and TRBJ2-3, with TRBD1 matching 8 bases. Trimming cost V 4 bases and J 2 bases; bases outside gene matches: 14. The CDR3 extends over 17 amino acids. Germline V gene data show CDR1 as GTSNPN and CDR2 as SVGIG (reference sequence). DNA of the CDR3: TGTGCCTGGACCCCCCTTACGACAGGGGTCTTCACAGATACGCAGTATTTT. Protein product: CAWTPLTTGVFTDTQYF.

The rearrangement uses TRBV29-1 and TRBJ2-7, with D possibly TRBD1 on 6 matching bases. With 5 bases removed from V and 7 bases from J, the gap between germline ends came to 12 bases. CDR3 length: 11 amino acids. Germline loops: CDR1 SQVTM, CDR2 ANQGSEA. Here the CDR3 reads CSVYRDGEQYF. DNA of the CDR3: TGCAGCGTTTACAGGGACGGGGAGCAGTACTTC.

The rearrangement joins TRBV9 to TRBJ2-7; 8 nucleotides match TRBD2. Germline CDR1 reads SGDLS; CDR2 reads YYNGEE. Losses at the gene ends were 0 bases for V and 3 bases for J; bases not matched to a gene: 2. The CDR3 has 14 amino acids. The CDR3 DNA reads TGTGCCAGCAGCGTAGAGGGACTAGGCTACGAGCAGTACTTC. Translating it yields CASSVEGLGYEQYF. Full variable domain (outside the CDR3, taken from reference TRBV9 and TRBJ2-7): DSGVTQTPKHLITATGQRVTLRCSPRSGDLSVYWYQQSLDQGLQFLIQYYNGEERAKGNILERFSAQQFPDLHSELNLSSLELGDSALYFCASSVEGLGYEQYFGPGTRLTVT.

This clone occurred a few times. The chain joins TRBV2 to TRBJ2-1, with D unclear. Trimming pared 0 bases from V and 8 bases from J, leaving 2 bases between. Germline CDR1 SNHLY, CDR2 FYNNEI. This CDR3 has 11 amino acids. CDR3 sequence: CASSEAYEQFF. The CDR3, as DNA: TGTGCCAGCAGTGAAGCCTATGAGCAGTTCTTC.

This chain uses TRBV4-3 with TRBJ1-6, with 10 bases that match TRBD1. This CDR3 is 17 amino acids long. Germline CDR1 reads LGHNA; CDR2 reads YSLEER. V shed 1 base and J 7 bases; nucleotides not matched to a gene: 7. The DNA for the CDR3 is TGCGCCAGCAGCCAAGCCGGGACAGGGGTTGGAAATTCACCCCTCCACTTT. The encoded protein is CASSQAGTGVGNSPLHF.

This chain links TRBV28 with TRBJ2-7; 7 bases line up with TRBD2. Germline CDR1 reads MDHEN; CDR2 reads SYDVKM. V shed 8 bases and J 0 bases; nucleotides not matched to a gene: 4. This CDR3 has 13 residues. The chain's CDR3 is CASAGDSSYEQYF. The CDR3 DNA is TGTGCCAGCGCGGGAGACAGCTCCTACGAGCAGTACTTC.

V usage is TRBV21-1 and J usage is TRBJ2-7; the table's D gene call, TRBD1, was not cross checked with the DNA. TRBV21-1 has pseudogene status. The CDR3 contains 16 residues. CDR3 amino acids: CASSKSTGVPSYEQYF. The CDR3 nucleotides are TGTGCCAGCAGCAAATCGACAGGGGTCCCCTCCTACGAGCAGTACTTC.

DNA of the CDR3: TGCAGCGTGACTGGCGGAACCTACGAGCAGTACTTC. Protein sequence: CSVTGGTYEQYF. The J gene is TRBJ2-7, the V gene TRBV29-1; D is unclear. The length of the CDR3 is 12 residues. Trimming removed 6 bases at V and 2 bases at J, with 11 bases between. Germline-derived CDR1 and CDR2 are SQVTM and ANQGSEA.

The CDR3 reads CAWSRVDEQYF. CDR3 nucleotide sequence: TGTGCCTGGTCCAGGGTGGACGAGCAGTACTTC. The V gene is TRBV30, the J gene TRBJ2-7; possibly TRBD1 for D (5 bases). Germline V lookup: CDR1 GTSNPN, CDR2 SVGIG (reference sequence). The ends were cut back, 5 bases at V and 5 bases at J, with 10 bases in the middle. This CDR3 comprises 11 residues.

The rearrangement joins TRBV7-2 to TRBJ2-7, with 7 bases fitting TRBD1. The CDR3 is 15 residues long. In germline, CDR1 is SGHTA, CDR2 FQGNSA. V was clipped by 1 base and J by 0 bases; unmatched bases: 3. CDR3 amino acids: CASSLGQGSSYEQYF. The DNA of the CDR3 is TGTGCCAGCAGCTTAGGACAGGGAAGCTCCTACGAGCAGTACTTC. Complete variable domain (other parts from reference TRBV7-2 and TRBJ2-7): GAGVSQSPSNKVTEKGKDVELRCDPISGHTALYWYRQSLGQGLEFLIYFQGNSAPDKSGLPSDRFSAERTGGSVSTLTIQRTQQEDSAVYLCASSLGQGSSYEQYFGPGTRLTVT.

A note on this clone: This same CDR3 is encoded by further DNA sequences in the sample. This chain connects TRBV29-1 to TRBJ2-1, with D possibly called TRBD1 or TRBD2 (5 bases each). Germline V lookup: CDR1 SQVTM, CDR2 ANQGSEA. The germline V and J ends were trimmed by 6 bases and 0 bases, with 9 bases remaining between them. This CDR3 has 13 residues. CDR3 sequence (DNA): TGCAGCGTACGGGGCGCCTCCTACAATGAGCAGTTCTTC. Translating it yields CSVRGASYNEQFF.

This rearrangement joins TRBV5-1 to TRBJ2-5; no reliable D call. CDR3 length: 13 amino acids. CDR1 and CDR2 (germline): SGHRS, YFSETQ. Trimming removed 4 bases from V and 1 base from J, with 8 bases in between. CDR3 DNA: TGCGCCAGCAGCGCCAGCCTCCAAGAGACCCAGTACTTC. Protein product: CASSASLQETQYF.

The chain couples TRBV9 to TRBJ1-1; 8 bases agree with TRBD1. J gave up 3 bases and V 3 bases, and 7 bases lay outside the gene matches. This CDR3 has 15 amino acids. Germline CDR1 SGDLS, CDR2 YYNGEE. CDR3 DNA sequence: TGTGCCAGCAGCGCGATACCACAGGGGGACACTGAAGCTTTCTTT. Translated, it gives CASSAIPQGDTEAFF.